One sample yielded the 32 T cell receptor beta chains listed below, sequenced in a study of graft-versus-host responses after intestinal transplantation (dated by TCRdb to the early 2020s). The library relied on the immunoSEQ multiplex PCR assay. TCRdb's version of the immuneACCESS table is confined to in-frame rearrangements and falls short of the full clone set. An unresolved V gene accounts for under half of the shortfall where checked; the remainder is of unknown origin. This sample gives 24,000 or so clones in total; around four fifths of them show up just once. The top ten clones comprise 1% to 1.3% of the sample. Sample: PBMCs, taken approximately 28 days after intestinal transplant. The receptors originated from a human patient who received an intestinal transplant, so some T cells may come from the graft donor.

This clone was observed a handful of times. V is TRBV9 and J is TRBJ2-1; the D call may be TRBD1 or TRBD2 (5 bases each). Per germline, CDR1 SGDLS and CDR2 YYNGEE. The CDR3 extends over 15 amino acids. Trimming cost V 0 bases and J 8 bases, with 15 bases left between them. CDR3 nucleotide sequence: TGTGCCAGCAGCGTAGCGGGACCGCCGTGGGATGAGCAGTTCTTC. Its protein is CASSVAGPPWDEQFF.

The DNA of the CDR3 is TGTGCCAGCAGCTTGGCCAGGGGGCTCGAGCAGTACTTC. This encodes CASSLARGLEQYF. The chain uses TRBV5-4 and TRBJ2-5; 8 bases are a match to TRBD1. The DNA end is more similar to TRBJ2-7, so the J call may be wrong. CDR3 size: 13 residues. In germline, CDR1 is SGHNT, CDR2 YYREEE (reference sequence).

The chain couples TRBV5-1 to TRBJ1-4; 7 bases agree with TRBD1. This CDR3 is built from 17 residues. Trimming cost V 0 bases and J 0 bases; bases outside gene matches: 5. The germline V gene encodes CDR1 SGHRS and CDR2 YFSETQ. Written as DNA, the CDR3 is TGCGCCAGCAGCTTGGTCGAAGGGGGCGCAACTAATGAAAAACTGTTTTTT. Translated: CASSLVEGGATNEKLFF.

This clone was observed once. V and J are TRBV5-5 and TRBJ2-7; no firm D call. This CDR3 comprises 14 residues. The V end lost 9 bases, the J end lost 2 bases, and 18 bases lay between the germline ends. CDR1 and CDR2 (germline): SGHKS, YYEKEE (reference sequence). The DNA of the CDR3 is TGTGCCACAAAAGATACGGCGGAAACCTACGAGCAGTACTTC. Protein product: CATKDTAETYEQYF.

The chain uses TRBV6-1 and TRBJ2-3; D is possibly TRBD1 (6 bases). The CDR3 is made up of 13 amino acids. V lost 1 base and J lost 6, with 8 bases in between. Germline V gene lookup returns CDR1 MNHNS and CDR2 SASEGT. CDR3 amino acids: CASSEVRGDTQYF. CDR3 coding DNA: TGTGCCAGCAGTGAAGTAAGGGGGGATACGCAGTATTTT.

The genes are TRBV9 and TRBJ2-1, with a possible D match to TRBD2 (6 bases). In germline, CDR1 is SGDLS, CDR2 YYNGEE. Trimming left V 5 bases short and J 4 bases short, with 10 bases between. CDR3 length: 13 amino acids. The CDR3 sequence: CASRSGGYNEQFF. The CDR3 nucleotides are TGTGCCAGCAGGTCCGGGGGATACAATGAGCAGTTCTTC.

The chain links TRBV6-1 to TRBJ2-1; possible D gene TRBD1, 6 bases. The ends were cut back, 4 bases at V and 4 bases at J, with 14 bases in the middle. CDR1 MNHNS and CDR2 SASEGT come from the germline V gene. The length of the CDR3 is 15 residues. The CDR3 here is CASSADRSLYNEQFF. CDR3 nucleotide sequence: TGTGCCAGCAGTGCCGACAGGTCCCTATACAATGAGCAGTTCTTC.

The V call is TRBV14, the J call TRBJ2-3, with D hard to call. V was pared by 1 base and J by 5 bases, with 16 bases between. The CDR3 sequence is 16 residues long. Germline CDR1 SGHDN, CDR2 FVKESK. The CDR3 DNA reads as TGTGCCAGCAGCCAAGGTATAACGATTTTAGGAGATACGCAGTATTTT. This encodes CASSQGITILGDTQYF.

This chain joins TRBV6-6 and TRBJ2-7; 8 bases are a match to TRBD1. The CDR3 has 12 residues. Germline V gene data show CDR1 as MNHNY and CDR2 as SVGAGI (reference sequence). V trimming: 6 bases; J trimming: 3 bases; junction bases outside the gene matches: 1. The CDR3 coding sequence is TGTGCCAGCAGCGGACAGGGCTACGAGCAGTACTTC. Its translation: CASSGQGYEQYF.

The chain combines TRBV7-8 with TRBJ1-1; 7 bases agree with TRBD1. CDR1 and CDR2 from the germline V gene are SGHVS and FQNEAQ. The CDR3 loop spans 15 amino acids. The junction had 6 bases not matched to a gene; V was cut back by 1 base and J by 4 bases. The CDR3 DNA sequence: TGTGCCAGCAGCTTAGTAAGGGGGCTGAGCACTGAAGCTTTCTTT. This translates into CASSLVRGLSTEAFF.

The chain combines TRBV6-5 with TRBJ1-1; D is possibly TRBD1 (5 bases). Deletions cut 6 bases from V and 5 bases from J, with 13 bases between. CDR3 size: 13 residues. In germline, CDR1 is MNHEY, CDR2 SVGAGI. In DNA form, the CDR3 reads TGTGCCAGCAGCCAGGGACGGGGGACTGAAGCTTTCTTT. Amino acids: CASSQGRGTEAFF.

This chain joins TRBV6-6 and TRBJ1-5; D is ambiguous. Trimming removed 0 bases from V and 6 bases from J, with 6 bases in between. In germline, CDR1 is MNHNY, CDR2 SVGAGI (reference sequence). The CDR3 covers 13 residues. Here the CDR3 reads CASSYSSGQPQHF. In DNA, the CDR3 is TGTGCCAGCAGTTACTCTTCGGGTCAGCCCCAGCATTTT.

This rearrangement joins TRBV7-9 to TRBJ2-7; D tentatively fits TRBD1 or TRBD2 (5 bases each). The CDR3 covers 14 residues. Germline CDR1 SEHNR, CDR2 FQNEAQ (reference sequence). The germline V and J ends were trimmed by 1 base and 3 bases, with 10 bases remaining between them. The CDR3 protein is CASSLGGFNYEQYF. The CDR3, as DNA: TGTGCCAGCAGCTTAGGGGGGTTCAACTACGAGCAGTACTTC.

The chain uses TRBV11-2 and TRBJ2-1; D gene ambiguous. V lost 2 bases to trimming and J lost 3 bases, with 8 bases between them. This CDR3 contains 14 residues. CDR1 SGHAT and CDR2 FQNNGV come from the germline V gene. This chain's CDR3 is CASSLSEIYNEQFF. In DNA form, the CDR3 reads TGTGCCAGCAGCTTAAGTGAGATCTACAATGAGCAGTTCTTC. Full variable domain (rest looked up from reference TRBV11-2 and TRBJ2-1): EAGVAQSPRYKIIEKRQSVAFWCNPISGHATLYWYQQILGQGPKLLIQFQNNGVVDDSQLPKDRFSAERLKGVDSTLKIQPAKLEDSAVYLCASSLSEIYNEQFFGPGTRLTVL.

This clone was detected a few times. The V gene is TRBV6-1, the J gene TRBJ1-2; 9 bases agree with TRBD1. After removal of 2 bases from V and 10 bases from J, the junction contained 5 bases not matched to a gene. CDR3 length equals 13 residues. Germline loops: CDR1 MNHNS, CDR2 SASEGT. This chain's CDR3 is CASSELGTGFYTF. The CDR3 nucleotides read TGTGCCAGCAGTGAATTGGGGACAGGGTTCTACACCTTC.

The rearrangement links TRBV28 to TRBJ2-2, with TRBD1 matching 9 bases. V lost 7 bases, J lost 4 bases, and 10 bases stayed unmatched. This CDR3 has 16 amino acids. CDR1 is MDHEN and CDR2 is SYDVKM in the germline V gene. CDR3 amino acids: CASIKGQGMGTGELFF. CDR3 nucleotides: TGTGCCAGCATCAAAGGACAGGGGATGGGCACCGGGGAGCTGTTTTTT.

The chain has TRBV5-4 and TRBJ1-6, with D maybe TRBD1 (6 bases). V lost 3 bases to trimming and J lost 6 bases, with 19 bases between them. Germline CDR1 and CDR2: SGHNT and YYREEE (reference sequence). CDR3 size: 17 residues. The CDR3 loop is CASSSPTGSTSNSPLHF. The CDR3 DNA sequence: TGTGCCAGCAGCTCCCCGACAGGATCTACCTCTAATTCACCCCTCCACTTT.

V and J are TRBV11-2 and TRBJ2-3; D gene unclear. The CDR3 extends over 13 amino acids. Germline V lookup: CDR1 SGHAT, CDR2 FQNNGV. V was trimmed by 4 bases and J by 2 bases, leaving 7 bases between them. CDR3 sequence: CASSSSVTDTQYF. CDR3 coding DNA: TGTGCCAGCAGCTCCTCCGTCACAGATACGCAGTATTTT.

This rearrangement joins TRBV27 to TRBJ2-1; D remains ambiguous. V lost 0 bases, J lost 2 bases, and 14 bases lay in between. Germline V lookup: CDR1 MNHEY, CDR2 SMNVEV (reference sequence). There are 17 residues in the CDR3. The CDR3 coding sequence is TGTGCCAGCAGTTTATCGATAAGCTCCCTAACCTACAATGAGCAGTTCTTC. It codes for CASSLSISSLTYNEQFF.

This chain joins TRBV28 and TRBJ2-7; 11 bases line up with TRBD1. V was clipped by 0 bases and J by 6 bases; unmatched bases: 1. Germline V lookup: CDR1 MDHEN, CDR2 SYDVKM. CDR3 length: 14 amino acids. The DNA of the CDR3 is TGTGCCAGCAGTTTATGGGACAGGGGGCGCGAGCAGTACTTC. Translation gives CASSLWDRGREQYF.

J is TRBJ1-5 and V is TRBV19, with 8 nucleotides matching TRBD1. Per the germline V gene, CDR1 is LNHDA and CDR2 is SQIVND (reference sequence). Germline trimming cut 5 bases from V and 3 bases from J; bases unmatched to any gene: 6. This CDR3 has 15 amino acids. The CDR3 sequence: CASSGGQGPNQPQHF. CDR3 nucleotides: TGTGCCAGTAGTGGAGGACAGGGACCCAATCAGCCCCAGCATTTT.

CDR3 sequence: CASRDSVGNNSPLHF. As DNA, the CDR3 is TGTGCCAGCAGGGACAGCGTGGGAAATAATTCACCCCTCCACTTT. This chain connects TRBV2 to TRBJ1-6; D might be TRBD1 (6 bases). CDR1 is SNHLY and CDR2 is FYNNEI in the germline V gene. This CDR3 is 15 amino acids long. Trimming stripped 6 bases from V and 5 bases from J, with 14 bases between.

J is TRBJ2-2 and V is TRBV5-4; D gene unclear. V lost 1 base, J lost 6 bases, and 4 bases lay in between. The CDR3 sequence is 12 residues long. Germline V gives CDR1 SGHNT, CDR2 YYREEE (reference sequence). The CDR3 bases are TGTGCCAGCAGCTTGAGTCCCGGGGAGCTGTTTTTT. It encodes CASSLSPGELFF.

This chain connects TRBV4-1 to TRBJ1-3; D may be TRBD1 (6 bases). Germline V gene sequence: CDR1 MGHRA, CDR2 YSYEKL. The V and J ends lost 1 base and 0 bases respectively, with 22 bases between them. CDR3 length: 20 amino acids. The CDR3 nucleotides are TGCGCCAGCAGCCAAGGCCCCGCTGGGGGGCGGTTACGCTCTGGAAACACCATATATTTT. Translation gives CASSQGPAGGRLRSGNTIYF.

The chain joins TRBV4-1 to TRBJ2-3, with a weak D call TRBD1 (5 bases). The CDR3 has 17 residues. The V end lost 1 base, the J end lost 2 bases, and 16 bases lay between the germline ends. The germline V gene encodes CDR1 MGHRA and CDR2 YSYEKL. The chain's CDR3 is CASSQVLREKDTDTQYF. CDR3 nucleotides: TGCGCCAGCAGCCAAGTTCTCAGGGAAAAGGACACAGATACGCAGTATTTT.

The chain is built from TRBV18 and TRBJ1-6; D uncertain. In germline, CDR1 is KGHSH, CDR2 LQKENI. V was cut by 3 bases and J by 10 bases, with 16 bases left in between. The CDR3 totals 15 residues. In DNA, the CDR3 is TGTGCCAGCTCACCTGGGCGGGGTTTAGGGTCACCCCTCCACTTT. Translating it yields CASSPGRGLGSPLHF.

The CDR3 spells CASSYPGAHSYEQYF. In DNA, the CDR3 is TGTGCCAGCAGTTACCCGGGGGCCCACTCCTACGAGCAGTACTTC. This chain connects TRBV6-5 to TRBJ2-7; D is possibly TRBD1 or TRBD2 (6 bases each). This CDR3 is built from 15 residues. V lost 2 bases and J lost 0, with 11 bases in between. The germline gives CDR1 MNHEY, CDR2 SVGAGI.

V and J are TRBV28 and TRBJ2-1, with TRBD2 matching over 10 bases. The CDR3 covers 16 residues. V was clipped by 5 bases and J by 4 bases; unmatched bases: 8. CDR1 and CDR2 from the germline V gene are MDHEN and SYDVKM. The CDR3 loop reads CASSPPGLAIYNEQFF. For the CDR3, the DNA is TGTGCCAGCAGTCCGCCGGGACTAGCGATTTACAATGAGCAGTTCTTC.

The chain is built from TRBV7-9 and TRBJ2-7; TRBD2 might be the D (5 bases). V was pared by 1 base and J by 7 bases, with 14 bases between. The CDR3 runs to 14 residues. CDR1 is SEHNR, CDR2 FQNEAQ, per germline (reference sequence). The CDR3 nucleotides read TGTGCCAGCAGCTTAGAACGGGGTCCGGGAGAGCAGTACTTC. Encoded protein: CASSLERGPGEQYF.

The V gene is TRBV6-1, the J gene TRBJ2-5; no clear D gene. CDR1 is MNHNS and CDR2 is SASEGT in the germline V gene. V lost 3 bases to trimming and J lost 2 bases, with 7 bases between them. This CDR3 is built from 13 residues. For the CDR3, the DNA is TGTGCCAGCAGTGATGAGTTTCAAGAGACCCAGTACTTC. This gives the protein CASSDEFQETQYF.

This sequence joins TRBV28 and TRBJ1-5, with TRBD1 identical over 7 bases. The CDR3 has 14 residues. The germline V gene encodes CDR1 MDHEN and CDR2 SYDVKM. Trimming removed 7 bases from V and 5 bases from J; junction bases left unmatched: 8. CDR3 sequence (DNA): TGTGCCAGCATCCGGGACAGTTACTATCAGCCCCAGCATTTT. It encodes CASIRDSYYQPQHF.

The chain uses TRBV29-1 and TRBJ2-1, with D possibly being TRBD2 (5 bases). Trimming left V 1 base short and J 4 bases short, with 14 bases between. This CDR3 spans 15 amino acids. Per germline, CDR1 SQVTM and CDR2 ANQGSEA. CDR3 region: CSVEGHGLTYNEQFF. CDR3 DNA: TGCAGCGTTGAAGGCCACGGACTTACGTACAATGAGCAGTTCTTC.